A single sample gave rise to the 9 T cell receptor beta chains below, sequenced in a study of blood T cell repertoires in COVID-19. Some clones are missing from TCRdb's copy, which holds only in-frame ones; the method was immunoSEQ multiplex PCR. Of some 220,000 clones listed, approximately 87% are singletons. Sample: PBMCs or T cells enriched from blood (not recorded which). The receptors derive from a woman aged 45-65 years in a cohort exposed to, infected with or recovered from COVID-19 (not recorded which).

This chain links TRBV6-1 with TRBJ2-1; D gene ambiguous. This CDR3 contains 12 residues. Germline V lookup: CDR1 MNHNS, CDR2 SASEGT. The V gene lost 3 bases and the J gene lost 5 bases, with 5 bases spanning the gap. The CDR3 DNA reads as TGTGCCAGCAGTGATCCCAACAATGAGCAGTTCTTC. Its translation is CASSDPNNEQFF.

The V and J genes are TRBV5-1 and TRBJ2-5; the match to TRBD2 covers 8 bases. Germline values: CDR1 SGHRS, CDR2 YFSETQ. J lost 5 bases, V lost 4 bases, and 7 bases had no gene match. The CDR3 sequence is 14 residues long. The chain's CDR3 is CASSPRTSTETQYF. CDR3 DNA: TGCGCCAGCAGCCCACGGACTAGCACGGAGACCCAGTACTTC.

The chain recombines TRBV14 with TRBJ1-6; D uncertain. The CDR3 runs 15 residues. From germline, CDR1 is SGHDN and CDR2 FVKESK. Trimming took off 3 bases at V and 5 bases at J, with 11 bases between the two ends. The CDR3 nucleotides read TGTGCCAGCAGCCAGAATTACGCAGATAATTCACCCCTCCACTTT. Encoded protein: CASSQNYADNSPLHF.

The chain links TRBV29-1 to TRBJ2-5, with TRBD1 matching over 7 bases. With V trimmed by 3 bases and J by 4 bases, 8 bases remained unmatched. This CDR3 is 14 amino acids long. CDR1 and CDR2 (germline): SQVTM, ANQGSEA. The CDR3 coding sequence is TGCAGCGTTGAGGACAGGAATGGGGGAGAGACCCAGTACTTC. The encoded protein is CSVEDRNGGETQYF.

This clone was observed a few times. The genes are TRBV6-5 and TRBJ1-6; D remains ambiguous. In germline, CDR1 is MNHEY, CDR2 SVGAGI. V lost 7 bases to trimming and J lost 7 bases, with 17 bases between them. The CDR3 is 15 residues long. The CDR3 nucleotides are TGTGCCAGCAACCCGAGCTGGGGAGTCAATTCACCCCTCCACTTT. This translates into CASNPSWGVNSPLHF.

The chain recombines TRBV7-9 with TRBJ1-3; 8 nucleotides match TRBD1. CDR3 length: 15 residues. Germline values: CDR1 SEHNR, CDR2 FQNEAQ (reference sequence). V shed 4 bases and J 0 bases; nucleotides not matched to a gene: 2. CDR3: CASSWGTGSGNTIYF. The CDR3 DNA is TGTGCCAGCAGCTGGGGGACAGGCTCTGGAAACACCATATATTTT.

The chain combines TRBV11-3 with TRBJ2-3, with unresolved D. The V gene's germline CDR1 is SGHNT and CDR2 YENEEA. The CDR3 runs 15 residues. Trimming removed 0 bases at V and 2 bases at J, with 9 bases between. The CDR3 DNA reads TGTGCCAGCAGCTTAGACAGAGGCAACACAGATACGCAGTATTTT. It yields the protein CASSLDRGNTDTQYF.

This clone was seen once. This chain connects TRBV5-8 to TRBJ1-1; D is ambiguous. V shed 0 bases and J shed 1 base, with 4 bases lying between them. This CDR3 comprises 13 residues. Germline values: CDR1 SGHTS, CDR2 YDEGEE. DNA for the CDR3: TGTGCCAGCAGCTTGGATAGGAACACTGAAGCTTTCTTT. It is translated as CASSLDRNTEAFF.

This chain connects TRBV27 to TRBJ2-1, with 8 bases identical to TRBD2. This CDR3 is 16 amino acids long. Germline CDR1 reads MNHEY; CDR2 reads SMNVEV (reference sequence). The V gene end was trimmed by 5 bases and the J gene end by 3 bases; junction bases not matched to a gene: 9. As DNA, the CDR3 is TGTGCCAGCAGTCCTATCTCGGGGGGGAGCTACAATGAGCAGTTCTTC. Amino acid sequence: CASSPISGGSYNEQFF.